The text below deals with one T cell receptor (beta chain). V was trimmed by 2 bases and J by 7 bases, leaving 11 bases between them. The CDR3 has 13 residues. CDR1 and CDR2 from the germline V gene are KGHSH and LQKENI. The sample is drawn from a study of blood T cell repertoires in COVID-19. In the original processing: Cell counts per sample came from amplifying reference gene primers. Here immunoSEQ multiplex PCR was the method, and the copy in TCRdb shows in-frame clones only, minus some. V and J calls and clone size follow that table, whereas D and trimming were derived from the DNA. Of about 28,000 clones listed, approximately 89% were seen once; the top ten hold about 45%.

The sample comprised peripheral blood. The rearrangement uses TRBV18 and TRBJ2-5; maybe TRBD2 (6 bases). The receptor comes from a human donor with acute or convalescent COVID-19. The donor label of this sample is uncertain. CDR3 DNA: TGTGCCAGCTCACCAGTGTCCGGGGGGACCCAGTACTTC. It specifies CASSPVSGGTQYF.